One and the same sample provided the 13 T cell receptor beta chains below, sequenced in a study of identical twins. TCRdb re-derived calls from the 5' RACE reads in MiXCR, one entry per CDR3 protein. The sample gives 1.5 million to 2 million distinct CDR3 sequences, under 35% of which show up once; about 0.25% is in the top ten. Sequences were obtained from cord blood. Receptors were obtained from a newborn girl in good health.

This chain connects TRBV21-1 to TRBJ2-1; the D call in the table, TRBD2, was not verified against the DNA. TRBV21-1 is noted as a pseudogene. The CDR3 is 16 amino acids. CDR3 nucleotide sequence: TGTGCCAGCAGCAAAGCCGGGACTAGACGCAAGAATGAGCAGTTCTTC. Its protein is CASSKAGTRRKNEQFF.

Note on this clonotype: This may stem from a read error, because a much larger clone lies one nucleotide away. The gene calls are TRBV20-1 and TRBJ2-3; D call uncertain. The CDR3 extends over 12 amino acids. CDR1 DFQATT and CDR2 SNEGSKA come from the germline V gene (reference sequence). The CDR3 bases are TGCAGTGCTAGACCTCGCACATATACGCAGTATTTT. Its translation is CSARPRTYTQYF.

The J gene is TRBJ1-2, the V gene TRBV28, with 8 bases that match TRBD1. CDR3 length equals 12 residues. Per the germline V gene, CDR1 is MDHEN and CDR2 is SYDVKM. Trimming took 5 bases from V and 8 from J; bases not matched to a gene: 4. The CDR3 coding sequence is TGTGCCAGCAGTCAGGGGGCGCAGGGCTACACCTTC. Translation gives CASSQGAQGYTF.

The V gene is TRBV28, the J gene TRBJ2-1, with D possibly called TRBD1 or TRBD2 (5 bases each). Trimming took off 4 bases at V and 6 bases at J, with 13 bases between the two ends. In germline, CDR1 is MDHEN, CDR2 SYDVKM. CDR3 length: 14 amino acids. CDR3 bases: TGTGCCAGCAGTTGGGGGACGAGGTCCAATGAGCAGTTCTTC. Translating it yields CASSWGTRSNEQFF. Looking up the rest from reference TRBV28 and TRBJ2-1 gives the full variable domain: DVKVTQSSRYLVKRTGEKVFLECVQDMDHENMFWYRQDPGLGLRLIYFSYDVKMKEKGDIPEGYSVSREKKERFSLILESASTNQTSMYLCASSWGTRSNEQFFGPGTRLTVL.

This clonotype was picked up a small number of times. This chain links TRBV27 with TRBJ1-4; 7 bases fit TRBD1. Germline V CDR1 and CDR2: MNHEY, SMNVEV (reference sequence). This CDR3 spans 15 amino acids. V lost 6 bases, J lost 7 bases, and 11 bases stayed unmatched. The CDR3 loop reads CASSLDRVGREKLFF. The CDR3 DNA follows: TGTGCCAGCAGCCTCGACAGGGTGGGGCGTGAAAAACTGTTTTTT.

V and J are TRBV20-1 and TRBJ1-6, with no clear D. V was pared by 2 bases and J by 0 bases, with 14 bases between. This CDR3 is built from 17 residues. CDR1 and CDR2 (germline): DFQATT, SNEGSKA (reference sequence). CDR3 bases: TGCAGTGCTAGATTGCTCCTTCCAGGCTCCTATAATTCACCCCTCCACTTT. This encodes CSARLLLPGSYNSPLHF.

This clonotype was seen only a few times. The chain carries TRBV3-1 and TRBJ2-1, with 10 bases identical to TRBD1. This CDR3 has 15 residues. Germline V gene lookup returns CDR1 LGHDT and CDR2 YNNKEL (reference sequence). Trimming cost V 4 bases and J 8 bases; bases outside gene matches: 8. The CDR3 sequence: CASSRGQGDFDEQFF. For the CDR3, the DNA is TGTGCCAGCAGCCGTGGACAGGGGGATTTCGATGAGCAGTTCTTC.

V is TRBV2 and J is TRBJ2-1; maybe TRBD2 (6 bases). Germline CDR1 SNHLY, CDR2 FYNNEI. This CDR3 is built from 15 residues. V was shortened by 5 bases and J by 6 bases, with 17 bases between the two germline ends. The CDR3 DNA reads as TGTGCCAGCAGTCCCGCCAGGGCTAGCGTCAATGAGCAGTTCTTC. It yields the protein CASSPARASVNEQFF. The whole variable domain, remainder taken from reference TRBV2 and TRBJ2-1, is EPEVTQTPSHQVTQMGQEVILRCVPISNHLYFYWYRQILGQKVEFLVSFYNNEISEKSEIFDDQFSVERPDGSNFTLKIRSTKLEDSAMYFCASSPARASVNEQFFGPGTRLTVL.

The V and J genes are TRBV5-6 and TRBJ2-1; 10 positions match TRBD2. This CDR3 is 17 amino acids long. The trim removed 0 bases at V and 5 bases at J, leaving 8 bases unmatched. Germline V CDR1 and CDR2: SGHDT, YYEEEE. The CDR3 sequence: CASSLALAGGLNNEQFF. The DNA for the CDR3 is TGTGCCAGCAGCTTGGCCTTAGCGGGGGGACTAAACAATGAGCAGTTCTTC.

The chain employs TRBV28 and TRBJ2-7, with 8 bases fitting TRBD1. Germline V CDR1 and CDR2: MDHEN, SYDVKM. V gave up 5 bases and J gave up 2 bases; unmatched junction bases: 5. The CDR3 spans 14 residues. The DNA for the CDR3 is TGTGCCAGCAGTGGGGACAGGCGCCCCTACGAGCAGTACTTC. Translated: CASSGDRRPYEQYF.

V is TRBV15 and J is TRBJ1-6; TRBD1 matches at 8 bases. This CDR3 has 17 amino acids. Unmatched junction bases numbered 8, after V lost 5 bases and J lost 2 bases. The germline gives CDR1 LNHNV, CDR2 YYDKDF (reference sequence). As DNA, the CDR3 is TGTGCCACCAGCCCGGACAGGGCGAAGACCTATAATTCACCCCTCCACTTT. Translating it yields CATSPDRAKTYNSPLHF.

Only a few counts were recorded for this clonotype. The chain carries TRBV2 and TRBJ2-7, with 13 bases that match TRBD2. V lost 1 base to trimming and J lost 6 bases; unmatched junction nucleotides: 9. The germline CDR1 and CDR2 sequences are SNHLY and FYNNEI. The CDR3 is made up of 17 amino acids. CDR3 sequence (DNA): TGTGCCAGCAGTGAAGGCGTAAGACTAGCGGGAGGTCCCGAGCAGTACTTC. It encodes CASSEGVRLAGGPEQYF.

The chain is built from TRBV5-1 and TRBJ1-1, with no clear D. Germline CDR1 SGHRS, CDR2 YFSETQ. The CDR3 has 14 amino acids. The ends were cut back, 0 bases at V and 1 base at J, with 7 bases in the middle. The CDR3 region has the DNA TGCGCCAGCAGCTTGGTAGGGAAGAACACTGAAGCTTTCTTT. Amino acid sequence: CASSLVGKNTEAFF.